The 32 T cell receptor beta chains below all came from one sample that was sequenced in a study of T-cell reconstitution after alpha-beta-depleted transplantation in children. Unique molecular identifiers were used to barcode this TCRbeta library. TCRdb re-called the PCR reads with MiXCR, one entry per CDR3 protein. The table includes hundreds of thousands of distinct CDR3 sequences, around 9.1% detected once. The specimen was PBMCs, collected before TCRalphabeta/CD19-depleted stem cell transplant. The origin of the receptors is a boy less than two years old with acute myeloid leukemia, due to receive a stem cell transplant.

This clonotype was counted ten times or more. The V gene is TRBV27, the J gene TRBJ2-1; 9 bases line up with TRBD1. The V gene end was trimmed by 6 bases and the J gene end by 7 bases; junction bases not matched to a gene: 10. The CDR3 has 15 residues. Germline-derived CDR1 and CDR2 are MNHEY and SMNVEV (reference sequence). As DNA, the CDR3 is TGTGCCAGCAGAACCGGGACAGGGAAAGGAAATGAGCAGTTCTTC. Encoded protein: CASRTGTGKGNEQFF.

In its sample, this clonotype was seen many times. The chain carries TRBV5-1 and TRBJ2-2; 8 bases are shared with TRBD2. Germline assignment: CDR1 SGHRS and CDR2 YFSETQ. This CDR3 has 14 amino acids. J gave up 2 bases and V 8 bases, and 5 bases lay outside the gene matches. As DNA, the CDR3 is TGCGCCAGTATACTAGCGGAAAACACCGGGGAGCTGTTTTTT. The encoded protein is CASILAENTGELFF.

In this sample, this clonotype turned up many times. The CDR3 DNA is TGTGCCAGCAGCCCGGACAGGATCCTCTCCGAGCAGTACTTC. Amino acids: CASSPDRILSEQYF. V is TRBV4-2 and J is TRBJ2-7, with TRBD1 identical over 7 bases. Per germline, CDR1 LGHNA and CDR2 YNFKEQ. This CDR3 spans 14 amino acids. The V gene end was trimmed by 4 bases and the J gene end by 6 bases; junction bases not matched to a gene: 9.

This clonotype was found many times. The chain combines TRBV3-1 with TRBJ2-7; D is perhaps TRBD2 (6 bases). Germline V gene data show CDR1 as LGHDT and CDR2 as YNNKEL (reference sequence). The CDR3 is 15 amino acids. V shed 1 base and J shed 3 bases, with 13 bases lying between them. CDR3 coding DNA: TGTGCCAGCAGCCAAGTCGGGGGATATAACTACGAGCAGTACTTC. It specifies CASSQVGGYNYEQYF.

The chain couples TRBV12-3 or TRBV12-4 to TRBJ2-7; 12 nucleotides match TRBD2. The CDR3 runs to 14 residues. Germline trimming cut 5 bases from V and 2 bases from J; bases unmatched to any gene: 1. Here the CDR3 DNA reads TGTGCCAGCAGTCCTAGCGGGAGGGCCTACGAGCAGTACTTC. It encodes CASSPSGRAYEQYF.

This clonotype was picked up a small number of times. The CDR3: CASSLALRLLGRSTDTQYF. The CDR3 coding sequence is TGTGCCAGCAGCTTAGCGCTCCGGTTACTAGGAAGAAGCACAGATACGCAGTATTTT. V and J are TRBV7-2 and TRBJ2-3, with D perhaps TRBD2 (5 bases). The CDR3 loop spans 19 amino acids. In germline, CDR1 is SGHTA, CDR2 FQGNSA. Trimming removed 0 bases at V and 0 bases at J, with 19 bases between.

This clonotype was observed at least ten times. V usage is TRBV28 and J usage is TRBJ2-3, with D maybe TRBD2 (5 bases). This CDR3 contains 13 residues. Germline loops: CDR1 MDHEN, CDR2 SYDVKM. V lost 3 bases, J lost 5 bases, and 9 bases lay in between. The CDR3 sequence is CASSFGGGDTQYF. For the CDR3, the DNA is TGTGCCAGCAGTTTCGGTGGAGGAGATACGCAGTATTTT.

This clonotype occurred many times. The chain has TRBV7-2 and TRBJ2-5; 7 positions agree with TRBD2. J lost 2 bases, V lost 2 bases, and 5 bases had no gene match. CDR1 SGHTA and CDR2 FQGNSA come from the germline V gene. The CDR3 extends over 15 amino acids. The CDR3 here is CASSLSSGLQETQYF. In DNA form, the CDR3 reads TGTGCCAGCAGCTTATCTAGCGGTTTACAAGAGACCCAGTACTTC.

In its sample, this clonotype was seen many times. V is TRBV3-1 and J is TRBJ1-4; 9 bases line up with TRBD1. The CDR3 has 14 residues. Germline V gene data show CDR1 as LGHDT and CDR2 as YNNKEL (reference sequence). With 3 bases clipped from V and 8 bases from J, the junction kept 4 bases outside the gene matches. The chain's CDR3 is CASSHRGQGEKLFF. CDR3 in DNA: TGTGCCAGCAGCCATAGGGGACAGGGAGAAAAACTGTTTTTT. Full variable domain (missing parts from reference TRBV3-1 and TRBJ1-4): DTAVSQTPKYLVTQMGNDKSIKCEQNLGHDTMYWYKQDSKKFLKIMFSYNNKELIINETVPNRFSPKSPDKAHLNLHINSLELGDSAVYFCASSHRGQGEKLFFGSGTQLSVL.

This clonotype was seen many times. The V call is TRBV12-3 or TRBV12-4, the J call TRBJ2-7; D gene unclear. The CDR3 runs to 12 residues. The V and J ends lost 2 bases and 4 bases respectively, with 6 bases between them. DNA of the CDR3: TGTGCCAGCAGTTTAAACCCGTACGAGCAGTACTTC. This gives the protein CASSLNPYEQYF.

The rearrangement uses TRBV7-2 and TRBJ2-5, with no clear D. CDR1 is SGHTA, CDR2 FQGNSA, per germline. The CDR3 totals 15 residues. Trimming took off 1 base at V and 0 bases at J, with 9 bases between the two ends. The DNA of the CDR3 is TGTGCCAGCAGCTTAGTTAGAGACTACCAAGAGACCCAGTACTTC. As protein: CASSLVRDYQETQYF.

This clonotype was found many times. This rearrangement joins TRBV13 to TRBJ2-4; D unclear. Germline-derived CDR1 and CDR2 are PRHDT and FYEKMQ (reference sequence). This CDR3 has 14 residues. V lost 2 bases, J lost 2 bases, and 7 bases lay in between. DNA of the CDR3: TGTGCCAGCAGCTTAACTGGAACCAAAAACATTCAGTACTTC. Its protein is CASSLTGTKNIQYF.

Ten or more counts support this clonotype. The chain combines TRBV28 with TRBJ2-2; D gene unclear. The V gene's germline CDR1 is MDHEN and CDR2 SYDVKM. CDR3 length equals 15 residues. Trimming removed 5 bases at V and 5 bases at J, with 15 bases between. This CDR3 is CASSPPTEPTGELFF. As DNA, the CDR3 is TGTGCCAGCAGTCCGCCAACGGAGCCGACCGGGGAGCTGTTTTTT. The variable domain in full, with the rest retrieved from reference TRBV28 and TRBJ2-2, is DVKVTQSSRYLVKRTGEKVFLECVQDMDHENMFWYRQDPGLGLRLIYFSYDVKMKEKGDIPEGYSVSREKKERFSLILESASTNQTSMYLCASSPPTEPTGELFFGEGSRLTVL.

This clonotype was observed many times. The chain carries TRBV3-1 and TRBJ1-4, with D uncertain. Per the germline V gene, CDR1 is LGHDT and CDR2 is YNNKEL (reference sequence). The V gene lost 7 bases and the J gene lost 10 bases, with 19 bases spanning the gap. This CDR3 spans 14 amino acids. CDR3 residues: CASTPHQALGKLFF. In DNA form, the CDR3 reads TGTGCCAGCACCCCCCACCAGGCCCTAGGAAAACTGTTTTTT.

This clonotype was detected a few times. The chain joins TRBV29-1 to TRBJ2-1; 9 nucleotides match TRBD1. The CDR3 consists of 12 residues. In germline, CDR1 is SQVTM, CDR2 ANQGSEA. After removal of 4 bases from V and 5 bases from J, the junction contained 0 bases not matched to a gene. For the CDR3, the DNA is TGCAGCGTTGGGGACAGGGACAATGAGCAGTTCTTC. Its protein product is CSVGDRDNEQFF.

DNA for the CDR3: TGTGCCAGCAGAACAGGGGGGGCGAGAAGTAATCAGCCCCAGCATTTT. Protein: CASRTGGARSNQPQHF. The chain links TRBV7-3 to TRBJ1-5; 8 bases are shared with TRBD1. Unmatched junction bases numbered 11, after V lost 6 bases and J lost 4 bases. Germline values: CDR1 SGHTA, CDR2 FQGTGA. The CDR3 is 16 residues long.

The chain couples TRBV7-2 to TRBJ1-2, with D perhaps TRBD1 (5 bases). This CDR3 has 16 amino acids. With 2 bases removed from V and 2 bases from J, the gap between germline ends came to 15 bases. CDR1 SGHTA and CDR2 FQGNSA come from the germline V gene. The CDR3, as DNA: TGTGCCAGCAGCTTAAATCCGGGCGGGGGGAACTATGGCTACACCTTC. Amino acids: CASSLNPGGGNYGYTF. Looking up the rest from reference TRBV7-2 and TRBJ1-2 gives the full variable domain: GAGVSQSPSNKVTEKGKDVELRCDPISGHTALYWYRQSLGQGLEFLIYFQGNSAPDKSGLPSDRFSAERTGGSVSTLTIQRTQQEDSAVYLCASSLNPGGGNYGYTFGSGTRLTVV.

At least ten counts were recorded for this clonotype. The chain links TRBV18 to TRBJ1-3; no reliable D call. V gave up 0 bases and J gave up 6 bases, with 9 bases separating them. Germline lookup yields CDR1 KGHSH and CDR2 LQKENI. The CDR3 runs to 14 residues. The CDR3 loop is CASSPPGVVNTIYF. The CDR3 DNA sequence: TGTGCCAGCTCACCACCGGGTGTGGTAAACACCATATATTTT.

This clonotype was found many times. The chain employs TRBV28 and TRBJ2-7; 7 bases match TRBD1. With 5 bases clipped from V and 2 bases from J, the junction kept 6 bases outside the gene matches. From germline, CDR1 is MDHEN and CDR2 SYDVKM. This CDR3 has 14 amino acids. The CDR3, as DNA: TGTGCCAGCAGTCCTTGGCAGGGGGCCTACGAGCAGTACTTC. Its translation: CASSPWQGAYEQYF.

This clonotype came up many times. The chain carries TRBV7-2 and TRBJ2-7, with D perhaps TRBD1 (6 bases). The V end was cut by 5 bases, the J end by 0 bases, with 11 bases between. Germline CDR1 SGHTA, CDR2 FQGNSA. The CDR3 length is 14 residues. This CDR3 reads CASSPDRSSYEQYF. The CDR3, as DNA: TGTGCCAGCAGCCCCGACAGGAGCTCCTACGAGCAGTACTTC.

V is TRBV28 and J is TRBJ2-5; tentative D call: TRBD2 (6 bases). There are 17 residues in the CDR3. V dropped 10 bases and J dropped 5 bases, with 29 bases sitting between them. CDR1 and CDR2 from the germline V gene are MDHEN and SYDVKM. The CDR3 is CAMSPGTRCWAGETQYF. CDR3 coding DNA: TGTGCCATGAGCCCCGGGACTCGCTGCTGGGCAGGCGAGACCCAGTACTTC.

This clonotype occurred many times. The chain joins TRBV28 to TRBJ1-2; a weak D match, TRBD1 (5 bases). V lost 6 bases and J lost 2, with 13 bases in between. This CDR3 is 14 amino acids long. Germline-derived CDR1 and CDR2 are MDHEN and SYDVKM. For the CDR3, the DNA is TGTGCCAGCAGCCCCGGGGGACGGAACTATGGCTACACCTTC. It specifies CASSPGGRNYGYTF.

Ten or more counts support this clonotype. The chain is built from TRBV7-9 and TRBJ2-7; a possible D gene is TRBD2 (7 bases). From germline, CDR1 is SEHNR and CDR2 FQNEAQ (reference sequence). This CDR3 has 13 residues. The V gene lost 3 bases and the J gene lost 9 bases, with 15 bases spanning the gap. The CDR3 loop reads CASSFGGPRGQYF. The CDR3 DNA follows: TGTGCCAGCAGCTTCGGGGGGCCCAGGGGGCAGTACTTC. The full variable domain, completed using reference TRBV7-9 and TRBJ2-7, is DTGVSQNPRHKITKRGQNVTFRCDPISEHNRLYWYRQTLGQGPEFLTYFQNEAQLEKSRLLSDRFSAERPKGSFSTLEIQRTEQGDSAMYLCASSFGGPRGQYFGPGTRLTVT.

This clonotype was detected many times. V is TRBV5-1 and J is TRBJ1-2; TRBD1 matches at 7 bases. The CDR3 runs 15 residues. Germline assignment: CDR1 SGHRS and CDR2 YFSETQ. V lost 2 bases to trimming and J lost 4 bases; unmatched junction nucleotides: 8. This CDR3 reads CASSLRGQGGYGYTF. Here the CDR3 DNA reads TGCGCCAGCAGCTTAAGGGGGCAGGGTGGCTATGGCTACACCTTC.

This clonotype was seen at least ten times. The genes are TRBV7-9 and TRBJ2-1; 13 bases align to TRBD2. CDR1 SEHNR and CDR2 FQNEAQ come from the germline V gene (reference sequence). Losses at the gene ends were 5 bases for V and 8 bases for J; bases not matched to a gene: 12. The CDR3 has 17 amino acids. The CDR3 region has the DNA TGTGCCAGCAGCCGGGGACTAGCGGGGCTCCGGACCGATGAGCAGTTCTTC. Protein: CASSRGLAGLRTDEQFF.

This clonotype has only a few counts. V is TRBV5-1 and J is TRBJ2-7; 9 nucleotides line up with TRBD1. CDR3 size: 17 residues. Germline values: CDR1 SGHRS, CDR2 YFSETQ. V dropped 0 bases and J dropped 5; count of bases not matched to a gene: 12. The CDR3 spells CASSLGHRDRELDEQYF. The CDR3 DNA is TGCGCCAGCAGCTTGGGACACCGGGACAGGGAGTTGGACGAGCAGTACTTC.

This clonotype was seen only a few times. This sequence joins TRBV15 and TRBJ1-5, with 8 bases identical to TRBD1. This CDR3 has 14 amino acids. Germline V CDR1 and CDR2: LNHNV, YYDKDF (reference sequence). J lost 9 bases, V lost 1 base, and 5 bases had no gene match. CDR3: CATSRAAGGAPQHF. In DNA form, the CDR3 reads TGTGCCACCAGCAGAGCGGCAGGGGGCGCGCCCCAGCATTTT.

The sample holds a few counts of this clonotype. V gene TRBV12-3 or TRBV12-4 combines with J gene TRBJ1-5; the D gene is possibly TRBD1 (5 bases). Trimming pared 6 bases from V and 0 bases from J, leaving 18 bases between. This CDR3 contains 17 residues. The CDR3 DNA follows: TGTGCCAGCAGCCCCGGACACTTACTCAATAGCAATCAGCCCCAGCATTTT. This sequence encodes CASSPGHLLNSNQPQHF.

This clonotype was observed a handful of times. The chain uses TRBV28 and TRBJ1-4; 9 nucleotides match TRBD1. V was pared by 4 bases and J by 7 bases, with 7 bases of the junction left unmatched. Germline V lookup: CDR1 MDHEN, CDR2 SYDVKM. This CDR3 has 15 residues. In DNA, the CDR3 is TGTGCCAGCAGTTACTTGGGACAGGGTGGTGAAAAACTGTTTTTT. The encoded protein is CASSYLGQGGEKLFF.

This clonotype was seen at least ten times. The gene calls are TRBV9 and TRBJ2-3; tentatively, D is TRBD1 or TRBD2 (5 bases each). Germline values: CDR1 SGDLS, CDR2 YYNGEE. This CDR3 comprises 13 residues. The V end was cut by 4 bases, the J end by 6 bases, with 12 bases between. Here the CDR3 reads CASSPWDGDTQYF. DNA for the CDR3: TGTGCCAGCAGCCCTTGGGACGGGGATACGCAGTATTTT.

CDR3 sequence (DNA): TGTGCCAGCAGAACGGGAGATCCCACAGATACGCAGTATTTT. This encodes CASRTGDPTDTQYF. The chain joins TRBV28 to TRBJ2-3; D is possibly TRBD2 (6 bases). Trimming took 6 bases from V and 2 from J, leaving 12 bases between them. This CDR3 spans 14 amino acids. The V gene's germline CDR1 is MDHEN and CDR2 SYDVKM.

At least ten counts were recorded for this clonotype. A much larger clone differs from this one at a single base, so this may be a read error. The chain carries TRBV28 and TRBJ2-1; perhaps TRBD2 as D (7 bases). In germline, CDR1 is MDHEN, CDR2 SYDVKM. This CDR3 has 14 residues. Trimming removed 7 bases from V and 4 bases from J, with 14 bases in between. The CDR3 sequence is CASTLSGTYNEQFF. In DNA form, the CDR3 reads TGTGCCAGCACCCTAAGCGGGACATACAATGAGCAGTTCTTC.